This TCR beta chain stems from a study of T cells in Graves' hyperthyroidism and ophthalmopathy. This clonotype was detected many times. Using RNA transcripts as the source, TCR beta CDR3 regions were amplified. First-round RT-PCR of the TCR CDR3 relied on the HTBI primer set. One entry per CDR3 protein results from TCRdb running MiXCR on the multiplex PCR reads. The data hold hundreds of thousands of distinct CDR3 sequences, with roughly 15% observed a single time. The germline CDR1 and CDR2 sequences are SNHLY and FYNNEI. This CDR3 is 12 amino acids long. Trimming shortened V by 8 bases and J by 2 bases, and 10 bases separated the two germline ends. The PBMCs had their origin in roughly 10 ml of fresh peripheral blood.

The rearrangement uses TRBV2 and TRBJ2-7; D is tentatively TRBD1 or TRBD2 (5 bases each). Sample: blood. The clonotype was recovered from a woman in her thirties or forties with Graves' ophthalmopathy. The CDR3 DNA reads as TGTGCCAGCCGGGGCAGCCCCTACGAGCAGTACTTC. It yields the protein CASRGSPYEQYF.